These 2 T cell receptor beta chains originate from one sample sequenced in a study of cytomegalovirus exposure and HLA in healthy donors (dated by TCRdb to the late 2010s). Library method: the immunoSEQ multiplex PCR assay. TCRdb limited this immuneACCESS table to in-frame rearrangements with V and J called. A share of clones is missing; checked studies link under half to unresolved V genes, and the rest is unexplained. The sample data list roughly 330,000 clones, and 87% of these were observed just once. Clones ranked in the top ten supply over 1% of the sample. Sequenced: PBMCs. All receptors derive from a woman aged 25 to 45 in good health and CMV-seropositive.

The rearrangement joins TRBV29-1 to TRBJ2-7; 7 positions match TRBD1. V shed 6 bases and J 3 bases; nucleotides not matched to a gene: 8. The CDR3 totals 13 residues. Germline V gives CDR1 SQVTM, CDR2 ANQGSEA. CDR3 sequence: CSVKTGDNYEQYF. The CDR3 bases are TGCAGCGTGAAAACAGGGGATAACTACGAGCAGTACTTC.

This rearrangement joins TRBV27 to TRBJ2-1, with D perhaps matching TRBD1 or TRBD2 (5 bases each). Deletions cut 3 bases from V and 9 bases from J, with 12 bases between. Germline loops: CDR1 MNHEY, CDR2 SMNVEV (reference sequence). The length of the CDR3 is 13 residues. For the CDR3, the DNA is TGTGCCAGCAGTTTTGGGGCACGGGGTGAGCAGTTCTTC. Translating gives CASSFGARGEQFF.